These 20 T cell receptor beta chains originate from one sample sequenced in a study of long-term antiretroviral therapy in people with HIV. Version v3.0 of the immunoSEQ assay ran at survey level. TCRdb's table, derived via immunoSEQ multiplex PCR, lists solely in-frame clones and lacks some. This table holds roughly 17,000 clones, about 85% found once. Sample: unsorted PBMCs, taken 0.5 years after starting antiretroviral therapy. Source of these receptors: a woman aged 40 to 50 with HIV.

This clone was found a few times. This chain connects TRBV5-4 to TRBJ2-7; D is possibly TRBD1 (6 bases). Trimming took off 4 bases at V and 4 bases at J, with 12 bases between the two ends. Germline CDR1 SGHNT, CDR2 YYREEE (reference sequence). The CDR3 is 13 amino acids. CDR3 nucleotide sequence: TGTGCCAGCAGCCCAGGACAGCGTTACGAGCAGTACTTC. Protein sequence: CASSPGQRYEQYF.

The V and J genes are TRBV28 and TRBJ2-3, with D perhaps matching TRBD2 (6 bases). Trimming left V 7 bases short and J 3 bases short, with 11 bases between. Germline-derived CDR1 and CDR2 are MDHEN and SYDVKM. This CDR3 is built from 13 residues. CDR3 sequence (DNA): TGTGCCAGCACCCCTGGAGGGACAGATACGCAGTATTTT. Translated, it gives CASTPGGTDTQYF.

The chain uses TRBV19 and TRBJ2-7; 9 bases map to TRBD2. The CDR3 is made up of 15 amino acids. Germline V gives CDR1 LNHDA, CDR2 SQIVND (reference sequence). The V gene end was trimmed by 7 bases and the J gene end by 0 bases; junction bases not matched to a gene: 7. The CDR3 protein is CASTLAGGPSYEQYF. CDR3 DNA sequence: TGTGCCAGTACCCTGGCGGGAGGGCCCTCCTACGAGCAGTACTTC.

The chain has TRBV14 and TRBJ1-1; perhaps TRBD1 as D (5 bases). V was pared by 4 bases and J by 11 bases, with 14 bases between. Germline V gene lookup returns CDR1 SGHDN and CDR2 FVKESK. The CDR3 runs to 12 residues. CDR3 in amino acids: CASSPGPGRAFF. CDR3 DNA sequence: TGTGCCAGCAGCCCAGGCCCAGGGCGGGCTTTCTTT. The full variable domain, completed using reference TRBV14 and TRBJ1-1, is EAGVTQFPSHSVIEKGQTVTLRCDPISGHDNLYWYRRVMGKEIKFLLHFVKESKQDESGMPNNRFLAERTGGTYSTLKVQPAELEDSGVYFCASSPGPGRAFFGQGTRLTVV.

The rearrangement joins TRBV5-1 to TRBJ2-2; 7 bases align to TRBD2. This CDR3 is 15 amino acids long. Germline V gene sequence: CDR1 SGHRS, CDR2 YFSETQ. The V and J ends lost 0 bases and 7 bases, in that order; junction bases with no gene match: 6. The CDR3 DNA reads as TGCGCCAGCAGCTTGGAGGCTTCTAGCGGCGGGGAGCTGTTTTTT. Translation gives CASSLEASSGGELFF.

The chain has TRBV5-1 and TRBJ2-1, with D uncertain. The CDR3 is 11 amino acids. Germline values: CDR1 SGHRS, CDR2 YFSETQ. The V end lost 4 bases, the J end lost 12 bases, and 11 bases lay between the germline ends. CDR3 in DNA: TGCGCCAGCAGCCGTTCTTTGGTGCAGTTCTTC. The encoded protein is CASSRSLVQFF.

This clone was counted between two and nine times. The chain has TRBV5-1 and TRBJ2-4, with 7 bases aligning to TRBD1. V trimming: 4 bases; J trimming: 5 bases; junction bases outside the gene matches: 12. This CDR3 spans 16 amino acids. Germline values: CDR1 SGHRS, CDR2 YFSETQ. This CDR3 reads CASSDTDRAPENIQYF. The CDR3 nucleotides are TGCGCCAGCAGCGATACCGACAGGGCCCCAGAAAACATTCAGTACTTC.

This clone was picked up a small number of times. J is TRBJ2-4 and V is TRBV28; the D gene could be TRBD1 or TRBD2 (6 bases each). This CDR3 has 18 residues. Trimming removed 6 bases from V and 0 bases from J, with 21 bases in between. Germline V gene sequence: CDR1 MDHEN, CDR2 SYDVKM. The CDR3 region is CASSLGGTTGIAKNIQYF. The CDR3 region has the DNA TGTGCCAGCAGCCTTGGGGGGACAACTGGGATAGCCAAAAACATTCAGTACTTC.

The genes are TRBV6-1 and TRBJ1-1, with D tentatively TRBD1 (5 bases). This CDR3 comprises 15 residues. V was trimmed by 7 bases and J by 5 bases, leaving 20 bases between them. CDR1 and CDR2 (germline): MNHNS, SASEGT. CDR3 region: CASTLRAGGNTEAFF. The DNA for the CDR3 is TGTGCCAGCACCCTCCGGGCGGGGGGAAATACTGAAGCTTTCTTT.

V and J are TRBV7-6 and TRBJ2-1; tentatively, D is TRBD2 (5 bases). The germline V gene has CDR1 SGHVS and CDR2 FNYEAQ. This CDR3 has 13 amino acids. The V end lost 5 bases, the J end lost 10 bases, and 15 bases lay between the germline ends. Written as DNA, the CDR3 is TGTGCCAGCAGCGCCGCCGTAGGCGGGGAGCAGTTCTTC. Amino acids: CASSAAVGGEQFF.

The DNA for the CDR3 is TGTGCCAGCTCACCACCACTCGGGGGACAAGAGACCCAGTACTTC. This sequence encodes CASSPPLGGQETQYF. The V and J genes are TRBV18 and TRBJ2-5, with D tentatively TRBD2 (6 bases). CDR1 and CDR2 (germline): KGHSH, LQKENI. Trimming shortened V by 0 bases and J by 2 bases, and 10 bases separated the two germline ends. The CDR3 contains 15 residues.

V and J are TRBV18 and TRBJ1-5; unclear D gene. CDR1 and CDR2 from the germline V gene are KGHSH and LQKENI. This CDR3 has 17 residues. Trimming cost V 0 bases and J 2 bases, with 14 bases left between them. The CDR3 nucleotides read TGTGCCAGCTCACCACCGTTGGGGAATCGAGGCAATCAGCCCCAGCATTTT. Its translation: CASSPPLGNRGNQPQHF.

The J gene is TRBJ2-3, the V gene TRBV10-3; D is possibly TRBD2 (5 bases). V lost 7 bases and J 4 bases, leaving 18 bases between the germline ends. Germline CDR1 is ENHRY and CDR2 is SYGVKD. CDR3 length: 15 amino acids. CDR3 loop: CAINSKIAGADTQYF. The CDR3 nucleotides read TGTGCCATCAATTCCAAGATAGCCGGGGCAGATACGCAGTATTTT.

This clone was counted a single time. V gene TRBV11-1 combines with J gene TRBJ1-2, with D unclear. V lost 5 bases and J lost 4, with 20 bases in between. The CDR3 covers 16 residues. Germline values: CDR1 SGHAT, CDR2 FQDESV (reference sequence). This chain's CDR3 is CASSQSDAMAFYGYTF. DNA of the CDR3: TGTGCCAGCAGCCAATCTGACGCGATGGCTTTCTATGGCTACACCTTC.

This chain uses TRBV4-1 with TRBJ1-1; D is undetermined. CDR1 is MGHRA and CDR2 is YSYEKL in the germline V gene. The V and J ends lost 2 bases and 2 bases respectively, with 6 bases between them. The CDR3 has 13 amino acids. The CDR3 here is CASSQLGNTEAFF. The CDR3 coding sequence is TGCGCCAGCAGCCAATTAGGAAACACTGAAGCTTTCTTT.

The chain is built from TRBV27 and TRBJ2-7; 10 bases match TRBD2. The CDR3 is made up of 13 amino acids. V was clipped by 4 bases and J by 4 bases; unmatched bases: 1. Looked up from germline, CDR1 is MNHEY and CDR2 is SMNVEV (reference sequence). CDR3 loop: CASSWTSGYEQYF. DNA of the CDR3: TGTGCCAGCAGTTGGACTAGCGGTTACGAGCAGTACTTC.

This chain connects TRBV5-1 to TRBJ2-7, with TRBD2 matching over 8 bases. Germline-derived CDR1 and CDR2 are SGHRS and YFSETQ. The CDR3 has 14 amino acids. Unmatched junction bases numbered 12, after V lost 8 bases and J lost 5 bases. CDR3 in amino acids: CASWPGGTRHEQYF. Here the CDR3 DNA reads TGCGCCAGTTGGCCGGGGGGGACTAGGCACGAGCAGTACTTC. The complete variable domain, with remaining parts taken from reference TRBV5-1 and TRBJ2-7, reads KAGVTQTPRYLIKTRGQQVTLSCSPISGHRSVSWYQQTPGQGLQFLFEYFSETQRNKGNFPGRFSGRQFSNSRSEMNVSTLELGDSALYLCASWPGGTRHEQYFGPGTRLTVT.

This clone was picked up a small number of times. CDR3 amino acids: CASSSPSTDTQYF. DNA of the CDR3: TGTGCCAGCAGTTCGCCCAGCACAGATACGCAGTATTTT. The chain couples TRBV28 to TRBJ2-3; unclear D gene. V was shortened by 4 bases and J by 0 bases, with 5 bases between the two germline ends. The CDR3 runs 13 residues. Germline CDR1 MDHEN, CDR2 SYDVKM.

This rearrangement joins TRBV19 to TRBJ2-4; 8 bases are a match to TRBD1. CDR1 is LNHDA, CDR2 SQIVND, per germline (reference sequence). V lost 5 bases, J lost 2 bases, and 8 bases stayed unmatched. The CDR3 is made up of 16 amino acids. The CDR3 nucleotides are TGTGCCAGTAGTTCTGACAGGGGAGGAACCAAAAACATTCAGTACTTC. This gives the protein CASSSDRGGTKNIQYF.

V usage is TRBV6-5 and J usage is TRBJ2-7; 13 nucleotides agree with TRBD2. The V segment lost 0 bases and the J segment 4 bases; nucleotides outside the gene matches: 0. Germline CDR1 MNHEY, CDR2 SVGAGI. The CDR3 sequence is 15 residues long. The CDR3 spells CASSYSGLAGYEQYF. DNA of the CDR3: TGTGCCAGCAGTTACTCGGGACTAGCGGGGTACGAGCAGTACTTC.